Described below is a single T cell receptor beta chain sequence and its context. Reverse transcription of roughly 0.5 to 1 ug RNA was carried out with random hexamers. MiXCR, run by TCRdb on the immunoSEQ multiplex PCR reads, gives a single entry per CDR3 protein. The data hold 50,000 to 60,000 distinct CDR3 sequences, with 85% to 95% observed a single time. The length of the CDR3 is 15 residues. Trimming removed 7 bases at V and 2 bases at J, with 15 bases between. Germline lookup yields CDR1 LNHDA and CDR2 SQIVND (reference sequence). The data originate from a study of CD8 T cells in Susac syndrome.

Source material: CD8+ T cells from PBMCs. This sequence originates from a human donor in good health. The chain is built from TRBV19 and TRBJ1-5; no clear D. CDR3 sequence reads: CASNQDPGGNQPQHF. The CDR3 bases are TGTGCCAGTAACCAGGACCCTGGGGGCAATCAGCCCCAGCATTTT. The full variable domain, in which reference TRBV19 and TRBJ1-5 provide the parts outside the CDR3, is DGGITQSPKYLFRKEGQNVTLSCEQNLNHDAMYWYRQDPGQGLRLIYYSQIVNDFQKGDIAEGYSVSREKKESFPLTVTSAQKNPTAFYLCASNQDPGGNQPQHFGDGTRLSIL.